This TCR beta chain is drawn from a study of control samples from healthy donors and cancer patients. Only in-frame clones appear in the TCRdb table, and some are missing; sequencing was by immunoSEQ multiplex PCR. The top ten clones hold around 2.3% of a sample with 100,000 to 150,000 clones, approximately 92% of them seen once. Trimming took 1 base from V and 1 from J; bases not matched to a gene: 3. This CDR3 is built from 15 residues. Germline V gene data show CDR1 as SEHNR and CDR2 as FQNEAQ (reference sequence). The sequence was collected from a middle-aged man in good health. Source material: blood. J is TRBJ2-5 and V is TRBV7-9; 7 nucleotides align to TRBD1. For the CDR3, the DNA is TGTGCCAGCAGCTTAGTGGCAGGGGGCCAAGAGACCCAGTACTTC. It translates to CASSLVAGGQETQYF.